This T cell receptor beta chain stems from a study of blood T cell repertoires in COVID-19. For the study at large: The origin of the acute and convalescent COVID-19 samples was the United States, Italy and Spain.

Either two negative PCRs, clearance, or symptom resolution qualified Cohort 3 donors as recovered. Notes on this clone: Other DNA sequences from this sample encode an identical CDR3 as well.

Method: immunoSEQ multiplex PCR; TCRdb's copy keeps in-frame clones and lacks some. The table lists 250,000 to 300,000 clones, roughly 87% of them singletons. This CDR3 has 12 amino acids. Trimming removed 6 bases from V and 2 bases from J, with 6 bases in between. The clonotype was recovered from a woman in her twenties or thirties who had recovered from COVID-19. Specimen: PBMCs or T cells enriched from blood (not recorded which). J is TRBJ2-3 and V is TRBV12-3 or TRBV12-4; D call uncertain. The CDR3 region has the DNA TGTGCCAGCAGCTTTAACACAGATACGCAGTATTTT. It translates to CASSFNTDTQYF.